This T cell receptor beta chain was sequenced in a study of T cell responses to AZD1222 COVID-19 vaccine. Regarding the study as a whole: Regions left unmutated in variants are reportedly the target of nearly half of spike-specific TCRs. Among vaccine-associated CD4 TCRs, coverage spanned spike, with dominance at 160-218 and 743-854. Donors were largely white British and mainly female; clonal diversity was possibly underestimated.

Details on this clone: What it recognizes is unknown.

Using immunoSEQ multiplex PCR, the repertoire was profiled, and TCRdb retains in-frame clones only, with some absent. In the table there are 97,000 or so clones, approximately 90% of which are singletons. V gave up 4 bases and J gave up 4 bases, with 17 bases separating them. The CDR3 totals 15 residues. CDR1 is SGHDN, CDR2 FVKESK, per germline. The TCR comes from an adult in good health. This specimen consisted of peripheral blood, obtained on day 0 of AZD1222 vaccination. This chain uses TRBV14 with TRBJ2-7; D call uncertain. The CDR3 DNA sequence: TGTGCCAGCAGCCCGACCTGGGCCAGTTGGTACGAGCAGTACTTC. It yields the protein CASSPTWASWYEQYF.